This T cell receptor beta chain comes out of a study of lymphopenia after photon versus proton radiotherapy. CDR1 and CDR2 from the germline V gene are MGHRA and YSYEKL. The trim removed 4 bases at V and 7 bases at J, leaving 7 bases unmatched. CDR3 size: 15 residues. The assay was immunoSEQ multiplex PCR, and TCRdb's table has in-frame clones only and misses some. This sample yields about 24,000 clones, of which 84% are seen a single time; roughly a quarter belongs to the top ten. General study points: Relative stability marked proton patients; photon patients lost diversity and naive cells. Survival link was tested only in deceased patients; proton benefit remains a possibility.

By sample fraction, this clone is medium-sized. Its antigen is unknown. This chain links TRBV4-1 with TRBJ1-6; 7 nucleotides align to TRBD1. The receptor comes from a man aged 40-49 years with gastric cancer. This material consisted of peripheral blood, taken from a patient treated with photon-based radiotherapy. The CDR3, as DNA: TGCGCCAGCAGCCCCCGACAGGGAGGGAATTCACCCCTCCACTTT. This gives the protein CASSPRQGGNSPLHF.